The sequence of this TCR beta chain was determined in a study of glioma-infiltrating T cells after dendritic cell vaccination. As for time point: after dendritic cell vaccination, including at tumor progression/relapse. Selection required adequate fresh-frozen tumor tissue plus more than two years' survival data. All glioblastoma patients lacked an isocitrate dehydrogenase mutation. The germline CDR1 and CDR2 sequences are LGHNA and YSLEER. Trimming shortened V by 0 bases and J by 6 bases, and 12 bases separated the two germline ends. This CDR3 spans 14 amino acids. Input was approximately 1.8 ug genomic DNA, or all available if less. Amplification used 60 V beta primers and 13 J beta primers. TCRdb keeps only in-frame clones here, not all; method: immunoSEQ multiplex PCR. In the table there are more than 70,000 clones, 87% of which are singletons.

This TCR derives from a human donor with glioblastoma. The chain recombines TRBV4-3 with TRBJ2-7; no clear D. The sequences come from blood, collected after dendritic cell vaccination. The CDR3 sequence is CASSQDFLSREQYF. CDR3 coding DNA: TGCGCCAGCAGCCAAGATTTCTTGTCTCGCGAGCAGTACTTC.